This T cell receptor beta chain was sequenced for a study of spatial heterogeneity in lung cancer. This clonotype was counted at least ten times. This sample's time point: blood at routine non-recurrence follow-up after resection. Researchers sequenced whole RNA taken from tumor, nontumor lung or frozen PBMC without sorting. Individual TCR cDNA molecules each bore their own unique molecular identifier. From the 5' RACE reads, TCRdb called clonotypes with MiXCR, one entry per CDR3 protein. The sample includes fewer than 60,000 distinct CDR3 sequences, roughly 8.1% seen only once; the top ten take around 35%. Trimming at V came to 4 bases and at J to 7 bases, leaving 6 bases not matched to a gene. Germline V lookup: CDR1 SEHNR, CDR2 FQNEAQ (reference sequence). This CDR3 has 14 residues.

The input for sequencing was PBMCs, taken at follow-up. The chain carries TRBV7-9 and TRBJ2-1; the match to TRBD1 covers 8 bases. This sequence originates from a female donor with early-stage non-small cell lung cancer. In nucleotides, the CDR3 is TGTGCCAGCAGCTCCGGACAGGGAAGGAATGAGCAGTTCTTC. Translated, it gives CASSSGQGRNEQFF.